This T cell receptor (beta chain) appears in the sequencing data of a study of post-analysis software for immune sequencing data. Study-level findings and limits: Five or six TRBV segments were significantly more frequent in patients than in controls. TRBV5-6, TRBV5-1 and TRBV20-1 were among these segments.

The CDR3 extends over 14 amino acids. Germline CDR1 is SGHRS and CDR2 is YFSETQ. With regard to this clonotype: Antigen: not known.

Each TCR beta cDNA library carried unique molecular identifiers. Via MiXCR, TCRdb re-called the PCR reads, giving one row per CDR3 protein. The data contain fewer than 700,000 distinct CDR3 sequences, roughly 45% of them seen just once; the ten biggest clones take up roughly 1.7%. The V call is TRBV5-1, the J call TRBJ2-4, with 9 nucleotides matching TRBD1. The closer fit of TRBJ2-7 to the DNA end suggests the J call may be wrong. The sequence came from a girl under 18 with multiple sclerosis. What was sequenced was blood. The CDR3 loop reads CASSKGQGCYEQYF. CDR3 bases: TGCGCCAGCAGCAAGGGACAGGGATGCTACGAGCAGTACTTC.